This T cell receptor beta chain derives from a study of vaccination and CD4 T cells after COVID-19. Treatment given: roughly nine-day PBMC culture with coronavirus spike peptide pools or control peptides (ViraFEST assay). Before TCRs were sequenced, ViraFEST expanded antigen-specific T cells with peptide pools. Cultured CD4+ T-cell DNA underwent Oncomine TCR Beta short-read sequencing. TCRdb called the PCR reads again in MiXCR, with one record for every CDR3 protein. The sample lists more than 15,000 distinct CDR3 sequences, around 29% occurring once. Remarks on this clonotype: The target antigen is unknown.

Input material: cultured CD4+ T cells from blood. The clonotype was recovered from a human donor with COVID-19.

CDR3 region: CASSYPGGGYTF. The CDR3 DNA follows: TGTGCCAGCAGTTACCCGGGGGGAGGCTACACCTTC. V gene TRBV6-5 combines with J gene TRBJ1-2; possible D gene TRBD1, 5 bases. Trimming took off 2 bases at V and 8 bases at J, with 9 bases between the two ends. Germline V lookup: CDR1 MNHEY, CDR2 SVGAGI. The CDR3 sequence is 12 residues long.